This T cell receptor (beta chain) is from a study of PD-1 blockade in classical Hodgkin lymphoma. Points from the study as a whole: When set against healthy donors, newly diagnosed patients were reported to show lower baseline TCR diversity.

This clone came up a few times. Its cognate antigen is unknown. At one end the junction does not follow the germline gene, possibly because of a read error. Method: immunoSEQ multiplex PCR; TCRdb's copy keeps in-frame clones and lacks some. In the table there are tens of thousands of clones, roughly nine tenths of which are singletons. CDR1 SQVTM and CDR2 ANQGSEA come from the germline V gene. The CDR3 consists of 13 residues. Time point of the sample: cycle 4 day 1 (C4D1), after 6 weeks of nivolumab. Each patient's relapse followed autologous stem cell transplantation, and brentuximab vedotin exposure varied.

The clonotype originates from a human donor with classical Hodgkin lymphoma. The gene calls are TRBV29-1 and TRBJ1-1; D possibly corresponds to TRBD1 (6 bases). The material was peripheral blood mononuclear cells (PBMCs), obtained before the fourth cycle of nivolumab. CDR3 nucleotides: TGCAGCGTTAAAGAGGGGGGGAACACTGAAGCTTTCTTT. As protein: CSVKEGGNTEAFF.